These 5 T cell receptor beta chains originate from one sample sequenced in a study of response to subunit inactivated influenza vaccine. TCRdb analysed the RT-PCR reads with MiXCR anew, one entry per CDR3 protein. The table includes 590,000 or so distinct CDR3 sequences, about 14% detected once. The sequencing used PBMCs from blood, collected around 15 days before vaccination. The source of these receptors is a man in his fifties who received an inactivated influenza vaccine.

This rearrangement joins TRBV28 to TRBJ1-2; maybe TRBD1 (5 bases). The ends were cut back, 7 bases at V and 4 bases at J, with 13 bases in the middle. The CDR3 has 13 residues. CDR1 and CDR2 from the germline V gene are MDHEN and SYDVKM. Written as DNA, the CDR3 is TGTGCCAGCACCGCAGGGTGGGCCTATGGCTACACCTTC. It specifies CASTAGWAYGYTF.

The chain carries TRBV15 and TRBJ2-1; 7 nucleotides align to TRBD2. V was pared by 6 bases and J by 5 bases, with 10 bases of the junction left unmatched. From germline, CDR1 is LNHNV and CDR2 YYDKDF (reference sequence). CDR3 size: 15 residues. The CDR3 DNA reads TGTGCCACCAGTTATGGTAGCGGGTTAAACAATGAGCAGTTCTTC. Its translation: CATSYGSGLNNEQFF. The full variable domain, in which reference TRBV15 and TRBJ2-1 provide the parts outside the CDR3, is DAMVIQNPRYQVTQFGKPVTLSCSQTLNHNVMYWYQQKSSQAPKLLFHYYDKDFNNEADTPDNFQSRRPNTSFCFLDIRSPGLGDTAMYLCATSYGSGLNNEQFFGPGTRLTVL.

This clonotype has a handful of counts. The genes are TRBV7-3 and TRBJ2-3, with D maybe TRBD2 (5 bases). CDR3 length: 15 amino acids. From germline, CDR1 is SGHTA and CDR2 FQGTGA. Trimming pared 0 bases from V and 4 bases from J, leaving 11 bases between. The CDR3 sequence: CASSLTGTRSDTQYF. CDR3 DNA: TGTGCCAGCAGCTTAACTGGCACTAGATCAGATACGCAGTATTTT.

This clonotype was observed a handful of times. The chain couples TRBV19 to TRBJ2-7, with 8 bases that match TRBD1. The germline gives CDR1 LNHDA, CDR2 SQIVND (reference sequence). The CDR3 consists of 14 residues. J gave up 6 bases and V 3 bases, and 7 bases lay outside the gene matches. The CDR3 nucleotides read TGTGCCAGTAGTATTCAGGGGGCACGAGGCGAGCAGTACTTC. Its translation is CASSIQGARGEQYF.

This clonotype showed up just a few times. The CDR3 DNA follows: TGTGCCAGCAGCCAGCGGGAGTTCGCCTACGAGCAGTACTTC. Translated: CASSQREFAYEQYF. V gene TRBV12-3 or TRBV12-4 combines with J gene TRBJ2-7, with TRBD2 matching over 8 bases. The CDR3 has 14 residues. After removal of 6 bases from V and 2 bases from J, the junction contained 6 bases not matched to a gene.